The 13 T cell receptor beta chains given below trace back to one sample, sequenced in a study of control samples from healthy donors and cancer patients. The assay was immunoSEQ multiplex PCR, and TCRdb's table has in-frame clones only and misses some. Of some 120,000 clones in the sample, more than 85% are singletons; the top ten hold approximately 2.5%. Input material: blood. These receptors were collected from a man aged 30 to 39 in good health.

The J gene is TRBJ1-1, the V gene TRBV6-5; D is perhaps TRBD1 (5 bases). The CDR3 contains 14 residues. V was cut by 6 bases and J by 5 bases, with 16 bases left in between. Germline loops: CDR1 MNHEY, CDR2 SVGAGI. The CDR3, as DNA: TGTGCCAGCAGCTCCGGGGGGTCCAGGACTGAAGCTTTCTTT. This gives the protein CASSSGGSRTEAFF.

J is TRBJ1-6 and V is TRBV27; D gene unclear. Between the trimmed V and J ends, which lost 5 bases and 7 bases, there was a span of 12 bases. CDR1 and CDR2 from the germline V gene are MNHEY and SMNVEV (reference sequence). This CDR3 is 14 amino acids long. The chain's CDR3 is CASSPWGGNSPLHF. In DNA, the CDR3 is TGTGCCAGCAGTCCATGGGGAGGGAATTCACCCCTCCACTTT.

This rearrangement joins TRBV27 to TRBJ2-5; 11 bases align to TRBD1. The CDR3 is made up of 14 amino acids. The germline gives CDR1 MNHEY, CDR2 SMNVEV (reference sequence). V gave up 5 bases and J gave up 5 bases; unmatched junction bases: 4. CDR3 nucleotide sequence: TGTGCCAGCAGTCCGGACAGGGGGCAGGAGACCCAGTACTTC. This gives the protein CASSPDRGQETQYF.

The J gene is TRBJ2-1, the V gene TRBV21-1; the D call in the table, TRBD2, was not verified against the DNA. TRBV21-1 is a recognized pseudogene. CDR3 length: 15 residues. CDR3 in amino acids: CASSNLAGGRNEQFF. CDR3 nucleotide sequence: TGTGCCAGCAGCAATTTAGCGGGGGGCCGCAATGAGCAGTTCTTC.

The V gene is TRBV7-8, the J gene TRBJ2-7; 9 bases line up with TRBD1. The CDR3 contains 16 residues. Losses at the gene ends were 5 bases for V and 3 bases for J; bases not matched to a gene: 11. Germline lookup yields CDR1 SGHVS and CDR2 FQNEAQ. The DNA of the CDR3 is TGTGCCAGCAGCCTCCGCCCGGGACAGGGAGGCTACGAGCAGTACTTC. This gives the protein CASSLRPGQGGYEQYF.

The chain is built from TRBV5-4 and TRBJ2-2, with TRBD2 matching 11 bases. J gave up 0 bases and V 6 bases, and 16 bases lay outside the gene matches. The CDR3 covers 20 residues. Germline-derived CDR1 and CDR2 are SGHNT and YYREEE (reference sequence). The CDR3 nucleotides read TGTGCCAGCACCAAGGGGTTGCTAGCGGGGGGACTCGCGAACACCGGGGAGCTGTTTTTT. Amino acid sequence: CASTKGLLAGGLANTGELFF.

The chain uses TRBV27 and TRBJ2-7, with 8 bases lining up with TRBD1. Per germline, CDR1 MNHEY and CDR2 SMNVEV (reference sequence). This CDR3 comprises 14 residues. J was trimmed by 2 bases and V by 5 bases; bases with no gene match: 5. For the CDR3, the DNA is TGTGCCAGCAGTAGCTACAGGGGGGCCTACGAGCAGTACTTC. Residues: CASSSYRGAYEQYF.

The chain uses TRBV6-6 and TRBJ2-1, with 10 bases fitting TRBD2. CDR3 size: 16 residues. V shed 4 bases and J 2 bases; nucleotides not matched to a gene: 5. Germline CDR1 and CDR2: MNHNY and SVGAGI (reference sequence). DNA of the CDR3: TGTGCCAGCAGTTTCCCTAGCGGGGGCCCCTACAATGAGCAGTTCTTC. As protein: CASSFPSGGPYNEQFF.

This chain links TRBV5-1 with TRBJ2-7; D possibly corresponds to TRBD1 (5 bases). The CDR3 is 14 residues long. From germline, CDR1 is SGHRS and CDR2 YFSETQ. Trimming took 4 bases from V and 2 from J, leaving 13 bases between them. The CDR3 DNA follows: TGCGCCAGCAGCAGGGCGACAGCCCCCTACGAGCAGTACTTC. Amino acids: CASSRATAPYEQYF.

The chain is built from TRBV5-5 and TRBJ1-3; D is perhaps TRBD1 (5 bases). CDR3 length: 16 residues. With 4 bases removed from V and 4 bases from J, the gap between germline ends came to 18 bases. Germline-derived CDR1 and CDR2 are SGHKS and YYEKEE (reference sequence). For the CDR3, the DNA is TGTGCCAGCAGCCCTTCCCGGGGCCAACGGGGAAACACCATATATTTT. Protein: CASSPSRGQRGNTIYF.

The rearrangement uses TRBV20-1 and TRBJ2-3, with D unclear. This CDR3 is built from 15 residues. Trimming took off 3 bases at V and 2 bases at J, with 15 bases between the two ends. The germline CDR1 and CDR2 sequences are DFQATT and SNEGSKA (reference sequence). CDR3 loop: CSASPPTVNTDTQYF. The CDR3 DNA reads as TGCAGTGCTAGTCCACCTACAGTTAACACAGATACGCAGTATTTT.

The rearrangement joins TRBV5-1 to TRBJ1-1; D gene ambiguous. V lost 6 bases and J lost 0, with 30 bases in between. The CDR3 runs to 20 residues. Germline loops: CDR1 SGHRS, CDR2 YFSETQ. CDR3 in DNA: TGCGCCAGCAACCCGGGTAAGGAAGGTCGCAGAGGCGTCATGAACACTGAAGCTTTCTTT. This codes for CASNPGKEGRRGVMNTEAFF.

V and J are TRBV25-1 and TRBJ1-3; D might be TRBD1 (6 bases). This CDR3 contains 12 residues. CDR1 and CDR2 from the germline V gene are MGHDK and SYGVNS. Trimming pared 4 bases from V and 11 bases from J, leaving 12 bases between. This chain's CDR3 is CASSAPGGPIYF. The CDR3 DNA sequence: TGTGCCAGCAGTGCCCCCGGGGGCCCCATATATTTT.